The next 13 T cell receptor beta chains were all read from a single sample in a study of beta chain features in type 1 diabetes. Since all of the isolated RNA was reverse transcribed, expressed TCRB transcripts were what got sequenced. The protocol was immunoSEQ multiplex PCR, while the TCRdb copy is restricted to in-frame clones and leaves out a portion. Of 810,000 or so clones listed, around a sixth were seen once; the top ten hold 0.02% to 0.03%. The sample consisted of naive CD4+ T cells from blood. These receptor sequences come from a woman between 18 and 30 years old in good health.

J is TRBJ2-3 and V is TRBV15; no clear D. CDR3 length equals 15 residues. V lost 1 base to trimming and J lost 2 bases, with 10 bases between them. The germline CDR1 and CDR2 sequences are LNHNV and YYDKDF (reference sequence). The CDR3 DNA reads as TGTGCCACCAGCAGAGTGTCTACCTACACAGATACGCAGTATTTT. Its protein product is CATSRVSTYTDTQYF.

This clone came up a few times. The chain uses TRBV7-8 and TRBJ2-5; 7 bases align to TRBD2. Looked up from germline, CDR1 is SGHVS and CDR2 is FQNEAQ. J lost 1 base, V lost 4 bases, and 9 bases had no gene match. CDR3 length: 16 residues. CDR3 DNA: TGTGCCAGCAGCTCCCGAGCGGGGCCGATCCAAGAGACCCAGTACTTC. Encoded protein: CASSSRAGPIQETQYF.

The rearrangement joins TRBV5-1 to TRBJ2-1, with 9 bases identical to TRBD2. The V and J ends lost 6 bases and 6 bases, in that order; junction bases with no gene match: 7. The CDR3 totals 14 residues. Germline loops: CDR1 SGHRS, CDR2 YFSETQ. The DNA of the CDR3 is TGCGCCAGCATGACGGGACTAGCTGGCAATGAGCAGTTCTTC. Translating gives CASMTGLAGNEQFF. The full variable domain, rest sourced from reference TRBV5-1 and TRBJ2-1, is KAGVTQTPRYLIKTRGQQVTLSCSPISGHRSVSWYQQTPGQGLQFLFEYFSETQRNKGNFPGRFSGRQFSNSRSEMNVSTLELGDSALYLCASMTGLAGNEQFFGPGTRLTVL.

There are a few counts of this clone. The chain joins TRBV7-2 to TRBJ2-1; tentatively, D is TRBD1 or TRBD2 (6 bases each). V gave up 5 bases and J gave up 4 bases, with 21 bases separating them. There are 17 residues in the CDR3. Germline CDR1 reads SGHTA; CDR2 reads FQGNSA. CDR3 nucleotide sequence: TGTGCCAGCAGCCTAAGGAGGGGGGCGGTTGGGTACAATGAGCAGTTCTTC. Translated, it gives CASSLRRGAVGYNEQFF.

The V gene is TRBV5-4, the J gene TRBJ2-3; 7 nucleotides match TRBD2. This CDR3 comprises 14 residues. With 3 bases clipped from V and 7 bases from J, the junction kept 8 bases outside the gene matches. CDR1 is SGHNT, CDR2 YYREEE, per germline (reference sequence). The CDR3 nucleotides read TGTGCCAGCAGCTCGCAAGGACTAGGGCATACGCAGTATTTT. Residues: CASSSQGLGHTQYF. The full variable domain, completed using reference TRBV5-4 and TRBJ2-3, is ETGVTQSPTHLIKTRGQQVTLRCSSQSGHNTVSWYQQALGQGPQFIFQYYREEENGRGNFPPRFSGLQFPNYSSELNVNALELDDSALYLCASSSQGLGHTQYFGPGTRLTVL.

The gene calls are TRBV4-2 and TRBJ2-7, with 9 bases identical to TRBD1. Germline V CDR1 and CDR2: LGHNA, YNFKEQ. The CDR3 is 18 residues long. With V trimmed by 1 base and J by 4 bases, 14 bases remained unmatched. Here the CDR3 DNA reads TGTGCCAGCAGCCAAGGAGGGACAGGGACCGGCTTGGTATACGAGCAGTACTTC. It specifies CASSQGGTGTGLVYEQYF.

This chain's CDR3 is CASSWSGLAEAFF. The DNA of the CDR3 is TGTGCCAGTAGTTGGTCAGGGTTGGCTGAAGCTTTCTTT. The rearrangement links TRBV19 to TRBJ1-1, with a possible D match to TRBD1 (5 bases). V dropped 5 bases and J dropped 6 bases, with 13 bases sitting between them. CDR1 is LNHDA and CDR2 is SQIVND in the germline V gene (reference sequence). This CDR3 region has 13 residues.

This clone appeared a few times. The chain couples TRBV7-9 to TRBJ2-7; D might be TRBD1 or TRBD2, each matching 5 bases. This CDR3 is built from 14 residues. The V gene's germline CDR1 is SEHNR and CDR2 FQNEAQ (reference sequence). With 4 bases removed from V and 2 bases from J, the gap between germline ends came to 12 bases. The CDR3 DNA follows: TGTGCCAGCAGCTCCCCCGGGACCCCCTACGAGCAGTACTTC. It is translated as CASSSPGTPYEQYF.

This clone was recorded a few times. V is TRBV2 and J is TRBJ2-7; D is unresolved. The V end was cut by 8 bases, the J end by 1 base, with 12 bases between. The germline V gene encodes CDR1 SNHLY and CDR2 FYNNEI. The CDR3 is 13 residues long. CDR3 sequence reads: CASSASFSYEQYF. CDR3 in DNA: TGTGCCAGCTCCGCCTCCTTTTCCTACGAGCAGTACTTC.

Points on this clone: At the DNA level, this CDR3 is encoded by other sequences in the same sample as well. V is TRBV15 and J is TRBJ2-5; D is unclear. Germline loops: CDR1 LNHNV, CDR2 YYDKDF (reference sequence). The germline V and J ends were trimmed by 1 base and 5 bases, with 2 bases remaining between them. CDR3 size: 11 residues. Written as DNA, the CDR3 is TGTGCCACCAGCAGAGGGGAGACCCAGTACTTC. Translating it yields CATSRGETQYF.

The chain's CDR3 is CASSKVREPDSTGELFF. In DNA form, the CDR3 reads TGTGCCAGCAGCAAAGTTCGGGAACCGGACTCGACCGGGGAGCTGTTTTTT. V usage is TRBV21-1 and J usage is TRBJ2-2; the D segment call TRBD2 is taken from the table without a DNA check. TRBV21-1 is a documented pseudogene. The CDR3 has 17 residues.

This chain uses TRBV7-2 with TRBJ2-7; D possibly uses TRBD1 or TRBD2 (5 bases each). V lost 5 bases and J lost 9, with 17 bases in between. This CDR3 has 13 amino acids. The germline V gene has CDR1 SGHTA and CDR2 FQGNSA. This CDR3 reads CASSPGPDGTQYF. CDR3 nucleotide sequence: TGTGCCAGCAGCCCCGGACCCGACGGGACGCAGTACTTC.

The table lists this clone with a few counts. The rearrangement uses TRBV18 and TRBJ2-3; D unclear. There are 13 residues in the CDR3. Trimming removed 3 bases at V and 6 bases at J, with 10 bases between. In germline, CDR1 is KGHSH, CDR2 LQKENI. CDR3 coding DNA: TGTGCCAGCTCACCTACCCTCAGTGATACGCAGTATTTT. Translated: CASSPTLSDTQYF.